This TCR beta chain comes out of a study of breast tumors, draining lymph nodes, adjacent tissues (dated by TCRdb to the mid-2010s). With respect to the entire study: TCR beta repertoires were compared across tumor, adjacent nontumor tissue and axillary lymph nodes obtained from breast cancer patients. In human breast cancer, the study set out to evaluate how tumor, surrounding tissue and draining lymph node repertoires relate to one another and whether T cells may move between these sites.

The lymph node samples were taken from the axillary draining lymph nodes of breast cancer patients. The CDR3 starts with the cysteine, ends with the phenylalanine, and has 15 residues. The DNA shown is the 45-base CDR3, in frame from base 1. The germline V gene (reference sequence) yields WNHNN for CDR1 and SYGVQD for CDR2. V loses 0 bases of germline sequence and J loses 4 bases, and the interval between the two ends is 7 bases. On this clonotype itself: The antigen it recognizes is unknown. Per-base qualities were not stored, and no clone one base away is much larger.

The paper as a whole reports these results and caveats: The data were considered consistent with most tumor T cells being derived from the lymph node and subsequently expanding within tumor tissue. Tumor and nontumor tissue repertoires were found to be significantly more similar in luminal-like than in basal-like breast cancer. Tumor T-cell repertoires showed less diversity than lymph node repertoires and more diversity than nontumor tissue repertoires, and tumor T-cell repertoires showed preferential V and J gene usage. The conclusion that tumor T cells originate in lymph nodes was framed as consistent with a hypothesis rather than directly demonstrated.

Sequencing instrument: Illumina HiSeq 2000. TCR beta chain libraries were generated by multiplex PCR amplification. The amplified TCR beta chain products were analyzed by high-throughput sequencing. Starting from the raw public reads, TCRdb applied fastp trimming at Q25, assembled clones with MiXCR and retained in-frame beta chains. Here each entry gathers all rows of one CDR3 protein and keeps the most common genes and DNA. Within this sample are 270,000 or so distinct CDR3 sequences, with about 33% of them counted one time only. Together, the top ten hold roughly 1.2% of the sample. The rearrangement combines TRBV10-1 with TRBJ2-6, with the D gene call left open. This TCR derives from a female donor with breast cancer. Some clones in this sample may be carry-over from other donors' samples. What was sequenced was axillary lymph node tissue. The CDR3 corresponds to CASSESDSGANVLTF. The nucleotides are TGCGCCAGCAGTGAGTCGGATAGCGGGGCCAACGTCCTGACTTTC.